The next 6 T cell receptor beta chains were all read from a single sample in a study of blood T cells in healthy people across ages. The authors ran a second PCR of about 6 to 11 cycles using a sample-barcoded 5' primer and a J-beta primer mix. One entry per CDR3 protein results from TCRdb running MiXCR on the 5' RACE reads. The table shows over 1,300,000 distinct CDR3 sequences, with around 59% occurring only once. The sample taken for sequencing was blood. These receptor sequences come from a man between 18 and 29 years old in good health.

This clonotype was observed a handful of times. The chain recombines TRBV7-2 with TRBJ2-3, with D unclear. The germline V gene encodes CDR1 SGHTA and CDR2 FQGNSA. This CDR3 contains 15 residues. Trimming took 2 bases from V and 2 from J, leaving 11 bases between them. The CDR3 region has the DNA TGTGCCAGCAGCTTATTTCTAAGGAACACAGATACGCAGTATTTT. Translating gives CASSLFLRNTDTQYF.

The sample holds a few counts of this clonotype. The chain links TRBV20-1 to TRBJ2-7; a possible D gene is TRBD2 (5 bases). The V gene lost 2 bases and the J gene lost 2 bases, with 28 bases spanning the gap. Germline V gene lookup returns CDR1 DFQATT and CDR2 SNEGSKA (reference sequence). The CDR3 loop spans 19 amino acids. CDR3 region: CSARSVKKSKTTWPYEQYF. The CDR3 DNA reads as TGCAGTGCTAGAAGCGTCAAGAAGTCCAAGACTACTTGGCCCTACGAGCAGTACTTC.

This rearrangement joins TRBV27 to TRBJ2-3; 9 bases agree with TRBD1. This CDR3 is built from 18 residues. The germline V gene encodes CDR1 MNHEY and CDR2 SMNVEV (reference sequence). V shed 0 bases, J shed 1 base, and the junction held 8 bases outside the gene matches. The CDR3, as DNA: TGTGCCAGCAGTTTATCCCTAACAGGGGGCGCCGGCACAGATACGCAGTATTTT. Its translation: CASSLSLTGGAGTDTQYF.

V usage is TRBV6-2 or TRBV6-3 and J usage is TRBJ2-7, with a possible D match to TRBD2 (6 bases). Trimming took 4 bases from V and 5 from J, leaving 18 bases between them. CDR1 is MNHEY, CDR2 SVGEGT, per germline. The CDR3 has 15 amino acids. DNA for the CDR3: TGTGCCAGCAGTTTTTACGGCGGGGTAAGGGACGAGCAGTACTTC. Translating gives CASSFYGGVRDEQYF.

This chain joins TRBV3-1 and TRBJ2-3; 14 bases match TRBD2. CDR1 and CDR2 (germline): LGHDT, YNNKEL (reference sequence). V dropped 3 bases and J dropped 10; count of bases not matched to a gene: 9. The CDR3 has 16 residues. The DNA of the CDR3 is TGTGCCAGCAGCCAGGGACTAGCGGGAGCGGAGTTGGCGCAGTATTTT. It encodes CASSQGLAGAELAQYF.

This clonotype appeared a few times. This chain joins TRBV15 and TRBJ2-5, with D perhaps matching TRBD2 (6 bases). Trimming stripped 1 base from V and 4 bases from J, with 22 bases between. The CDR3 length is 18 residues. Germline V gene data show CDR1 as LNHNV and CDR2 as YYDKDF (reference sequence). The CDR3 spells CATSRGMAGPYIIETQYF. CDR3 DNA: TGTGCCACCAGCAGAGGGATGGCGGGGCCTTATATTATAGAGACCCAGTACTTC.